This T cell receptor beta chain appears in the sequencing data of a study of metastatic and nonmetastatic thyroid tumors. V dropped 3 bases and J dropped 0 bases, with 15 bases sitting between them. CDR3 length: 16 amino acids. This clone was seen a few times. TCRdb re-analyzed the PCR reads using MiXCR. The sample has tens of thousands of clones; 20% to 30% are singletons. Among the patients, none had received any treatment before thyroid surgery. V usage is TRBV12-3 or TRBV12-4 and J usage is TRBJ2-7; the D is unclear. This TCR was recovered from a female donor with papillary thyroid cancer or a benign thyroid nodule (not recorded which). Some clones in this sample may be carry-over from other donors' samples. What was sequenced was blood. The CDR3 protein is CASSFTAGPSSYEQYF. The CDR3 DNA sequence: TGTGCCAGCAGTTTTACTGCCGGCCCGAGCTCCTACGAGCAGTACTTC.